This entry describes one T cell receptor beta chain. Here immunoSEQ multiplex PCR was the method, and the copy in TCRdb shows in-frame clones only, minus some. The table has approximately 180,000 clones, around nine tenths seen once; the top ten hold 4% to 5.5%. This specimen comes from a study of blood T cell repertoires in COVID-19. Study details: The United States, Italy and Spain were the sources of the acute and convalescent COVID-19 samples. In each case, the material was cDNA or gDNA derived from T cells, B-cell-depleted T cells, or PBMCs.

V trimming: 4 bases; J trimming: 10 bases; junction bases outside the gene matches: 13. From germline, CDR1 is LNHDA and CDR2 SQIVND (reference sequence). The CDR3 spans 16 residues. The TCR sequence derives from a human donor in a cohort sampled during active COVID-19. Material for sequencing was peripheral blood. The chain carries TRBV19 and TRBJ1-1, with TRBD1 matching 12 bases. As DNA, the CDR3 is TGTGCCAGTAGTACGTTTGGGACAGGGGGCGAATTAGCAGCTTTCTTT. This gives the protein CASSTFGTGGELAAFF.